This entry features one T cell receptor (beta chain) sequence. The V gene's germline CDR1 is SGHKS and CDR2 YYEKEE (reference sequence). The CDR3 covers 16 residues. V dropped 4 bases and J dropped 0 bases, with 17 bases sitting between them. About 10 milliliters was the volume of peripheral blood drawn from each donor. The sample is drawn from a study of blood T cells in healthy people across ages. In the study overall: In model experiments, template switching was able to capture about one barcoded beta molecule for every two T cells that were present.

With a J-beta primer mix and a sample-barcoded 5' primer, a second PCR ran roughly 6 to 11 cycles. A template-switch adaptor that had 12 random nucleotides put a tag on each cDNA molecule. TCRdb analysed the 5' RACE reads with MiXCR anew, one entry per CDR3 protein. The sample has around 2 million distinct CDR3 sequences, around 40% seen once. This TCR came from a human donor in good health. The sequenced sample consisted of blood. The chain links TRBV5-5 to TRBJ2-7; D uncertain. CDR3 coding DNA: TGTGCCAGCAGCCCTGAGTTGACAACCATCTCCTACGAGCAGTACTTC. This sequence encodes CASSPELTTISYEQYF.